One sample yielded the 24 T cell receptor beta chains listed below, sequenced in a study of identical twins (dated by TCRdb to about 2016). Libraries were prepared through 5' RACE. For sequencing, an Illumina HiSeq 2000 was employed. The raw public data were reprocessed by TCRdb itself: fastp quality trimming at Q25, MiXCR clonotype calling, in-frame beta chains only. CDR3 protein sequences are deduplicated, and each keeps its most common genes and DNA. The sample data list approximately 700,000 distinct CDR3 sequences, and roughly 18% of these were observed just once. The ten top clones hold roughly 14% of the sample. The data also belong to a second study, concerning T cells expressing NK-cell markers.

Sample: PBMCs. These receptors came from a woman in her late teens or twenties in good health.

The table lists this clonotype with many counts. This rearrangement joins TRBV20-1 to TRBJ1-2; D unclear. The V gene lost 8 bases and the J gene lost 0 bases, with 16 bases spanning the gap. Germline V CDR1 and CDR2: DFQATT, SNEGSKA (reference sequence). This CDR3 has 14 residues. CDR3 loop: CSPGGQFTNYGYTF. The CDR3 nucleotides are TGCAGTCCCGGAGGGCAGTTTACTAACTATGGCTACACCTTC.

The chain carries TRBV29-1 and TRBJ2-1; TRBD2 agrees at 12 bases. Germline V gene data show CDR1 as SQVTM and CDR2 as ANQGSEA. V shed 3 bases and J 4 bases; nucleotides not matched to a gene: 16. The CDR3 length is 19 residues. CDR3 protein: CSVDWFLASGRAPYNEQFF. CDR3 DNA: TGCAGCGTTGACTGGTTCCTGGCTAGCGGGAGGGCCCCGTACAATGAGCAGTTCTTC.

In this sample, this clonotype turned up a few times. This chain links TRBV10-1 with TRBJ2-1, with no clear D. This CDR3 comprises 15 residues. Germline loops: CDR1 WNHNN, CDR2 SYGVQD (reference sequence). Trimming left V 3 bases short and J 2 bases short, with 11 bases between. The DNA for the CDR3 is TGCGCCAGCAGTGATACGGGTTTAACCTACAATGAGCAGTTCTTC. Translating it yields CASSDTGLTYNEQFF.

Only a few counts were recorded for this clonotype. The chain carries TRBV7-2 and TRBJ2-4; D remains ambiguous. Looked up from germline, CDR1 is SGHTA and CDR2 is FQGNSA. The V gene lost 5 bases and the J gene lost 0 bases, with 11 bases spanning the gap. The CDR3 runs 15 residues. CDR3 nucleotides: TGTGCCAGCAGCCTCATAGGGCAAGCCAAAAACATTCAGTACTTC. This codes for CASSLIGQAKNIQYF.

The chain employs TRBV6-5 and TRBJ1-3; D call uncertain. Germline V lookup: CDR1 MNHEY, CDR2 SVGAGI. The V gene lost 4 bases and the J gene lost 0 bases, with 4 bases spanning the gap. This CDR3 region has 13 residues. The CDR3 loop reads CASSSNSGNTIYF. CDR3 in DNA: TGTGCCAGCAGTTCGAACTCTGGAAACACCATATATTTT.

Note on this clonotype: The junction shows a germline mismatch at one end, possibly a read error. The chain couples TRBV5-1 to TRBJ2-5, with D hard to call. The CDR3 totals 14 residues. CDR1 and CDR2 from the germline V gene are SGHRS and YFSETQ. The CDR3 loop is CASSSTHTQQTQYF. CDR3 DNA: TGCGCCAGCAGCTCGACGCACACCCAACAGACCCAGTACTTC.

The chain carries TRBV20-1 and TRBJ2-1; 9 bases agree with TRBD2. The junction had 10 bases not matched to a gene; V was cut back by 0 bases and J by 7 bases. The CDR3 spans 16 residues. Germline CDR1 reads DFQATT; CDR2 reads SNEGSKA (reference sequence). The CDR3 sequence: CSARDIAVAGVNEQFF. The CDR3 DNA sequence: TGCAGTGCTAGAGATATCGCGGTAGCGGGAGTTAATGAGCAGTTCTTC.

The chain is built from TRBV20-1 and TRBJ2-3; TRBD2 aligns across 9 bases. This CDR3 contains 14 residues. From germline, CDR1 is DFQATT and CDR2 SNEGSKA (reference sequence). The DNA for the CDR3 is TGCTCTTCGTGGGGCGGGGGGGCCGCAGATACGCAGTATTTT. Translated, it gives CSSWGGGAADTQYF.

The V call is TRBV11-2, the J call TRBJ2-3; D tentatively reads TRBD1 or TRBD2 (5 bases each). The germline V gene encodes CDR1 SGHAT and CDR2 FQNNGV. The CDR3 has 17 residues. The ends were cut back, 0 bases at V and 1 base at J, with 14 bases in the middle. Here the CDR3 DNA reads TGTGCCAGCAGCTTAGAGACCCAGCGAGGGGGCACAGATACGCAGTATTTT. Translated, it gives CASSLETQRGGTDTQYF.

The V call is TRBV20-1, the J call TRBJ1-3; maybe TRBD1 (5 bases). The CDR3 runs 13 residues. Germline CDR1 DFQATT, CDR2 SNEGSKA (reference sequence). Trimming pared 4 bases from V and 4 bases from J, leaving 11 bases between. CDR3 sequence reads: CSATQGPGNTIYF. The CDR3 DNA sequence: TGCAGTGCTACCCAGGGTCCCGGAAACACCATATATTTT.

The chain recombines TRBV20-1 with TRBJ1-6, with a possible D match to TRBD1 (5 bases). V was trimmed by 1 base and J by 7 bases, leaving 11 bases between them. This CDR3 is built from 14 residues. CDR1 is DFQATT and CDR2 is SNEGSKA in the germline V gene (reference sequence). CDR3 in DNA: TGCAGTGCTAGAGTGGGGCAGGGCAATTCACCCCTCCACTTT. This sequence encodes CSARVGQGNSPLHF.

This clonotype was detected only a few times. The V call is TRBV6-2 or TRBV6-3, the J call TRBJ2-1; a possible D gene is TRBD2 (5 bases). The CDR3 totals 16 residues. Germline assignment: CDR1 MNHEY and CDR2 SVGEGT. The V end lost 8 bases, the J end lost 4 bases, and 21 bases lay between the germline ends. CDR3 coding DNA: TGTGCCAGCTTCCTAGGAGGTGGCGGAAGGTACAATGAGCAGTTCTTC. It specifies CASFLGGGGRYNEQFF.

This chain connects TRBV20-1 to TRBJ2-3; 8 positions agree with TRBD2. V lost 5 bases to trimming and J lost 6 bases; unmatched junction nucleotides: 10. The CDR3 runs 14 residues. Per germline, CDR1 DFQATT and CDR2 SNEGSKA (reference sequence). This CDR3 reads CSAVPAGGRDTQYF. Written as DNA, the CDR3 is TGCAGTGCTGTCCCGGCGGGAGGAAGGGATACGCAGTATTTT.

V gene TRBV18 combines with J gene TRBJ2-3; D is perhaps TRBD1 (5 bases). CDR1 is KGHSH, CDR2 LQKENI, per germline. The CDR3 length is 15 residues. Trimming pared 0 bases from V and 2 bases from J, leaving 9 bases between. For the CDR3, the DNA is TGTGCCAGCTCACCACCGAACAGGCACACAGATACGCAGTATTTT. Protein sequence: CASSPPNRHTDTQYF.

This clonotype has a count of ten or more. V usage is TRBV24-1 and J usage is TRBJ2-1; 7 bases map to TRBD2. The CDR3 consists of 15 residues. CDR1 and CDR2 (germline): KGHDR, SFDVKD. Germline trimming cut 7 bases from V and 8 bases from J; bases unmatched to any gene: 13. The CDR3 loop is CATSEGGRAPYEQFF. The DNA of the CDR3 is TGTGCCACCAGCGAAGGAGGGAGGGCCCCCTATGAGCAGTTCTTC.

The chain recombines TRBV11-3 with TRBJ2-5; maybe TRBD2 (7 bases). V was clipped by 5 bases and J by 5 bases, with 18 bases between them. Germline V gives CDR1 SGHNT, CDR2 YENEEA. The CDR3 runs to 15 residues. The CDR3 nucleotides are TGTGCCAGCAGCCCAGCAGTGGGGGGGCGGGAGACCCAGTACTTC. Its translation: CASSPAVGGRETQYF.

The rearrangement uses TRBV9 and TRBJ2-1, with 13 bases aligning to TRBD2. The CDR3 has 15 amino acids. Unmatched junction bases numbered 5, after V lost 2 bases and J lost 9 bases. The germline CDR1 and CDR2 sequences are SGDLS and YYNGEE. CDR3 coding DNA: TGTGCCAGCAGCGTTACTAGCGGGGGGGGAGGTGAGCAGTTCTTC. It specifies CASSVTSGGGGEQFF.

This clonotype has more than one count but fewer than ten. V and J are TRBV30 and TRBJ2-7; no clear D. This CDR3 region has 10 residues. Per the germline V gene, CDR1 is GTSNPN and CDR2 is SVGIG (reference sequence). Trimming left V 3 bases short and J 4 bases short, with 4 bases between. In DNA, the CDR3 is TGTGCCTGGAGGGGGTACGAGCAGTACTTC. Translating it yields CAWRGYEQYF.

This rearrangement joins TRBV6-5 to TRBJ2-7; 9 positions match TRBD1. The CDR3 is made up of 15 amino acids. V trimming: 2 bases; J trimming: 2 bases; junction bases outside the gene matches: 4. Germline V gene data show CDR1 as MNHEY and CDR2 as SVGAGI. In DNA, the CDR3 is TGTGCCAGCAGTTACCGCGGGACAGGGACCTACGAGCAGTACTTC. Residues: CASSYRGTGTYEQYF.

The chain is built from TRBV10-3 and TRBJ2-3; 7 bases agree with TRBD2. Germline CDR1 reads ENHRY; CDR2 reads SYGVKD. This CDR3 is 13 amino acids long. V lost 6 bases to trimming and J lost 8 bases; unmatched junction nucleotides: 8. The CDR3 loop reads CAISSTSATTQYF. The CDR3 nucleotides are TGTGCCATCAGCTCCACTAGCGCTACTACGCAGTATTTT.

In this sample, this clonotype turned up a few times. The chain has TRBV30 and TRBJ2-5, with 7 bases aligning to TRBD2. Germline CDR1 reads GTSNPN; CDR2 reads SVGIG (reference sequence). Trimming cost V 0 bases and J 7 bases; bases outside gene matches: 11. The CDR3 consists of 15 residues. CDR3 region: CAWSVLSGLKGTQYF. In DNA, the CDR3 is TGTGCCTGGAGTGTATTGTCGGGACTAAAAGGGACCCAGTACTTC.

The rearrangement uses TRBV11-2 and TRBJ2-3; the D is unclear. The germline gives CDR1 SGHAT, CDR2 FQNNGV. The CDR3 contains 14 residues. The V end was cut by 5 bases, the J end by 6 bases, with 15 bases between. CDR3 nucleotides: TGTGCCAGCAGCCCGACCTCGGCATCGGATACGCAGTATTTT. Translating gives CASSPTSASDTQYF.

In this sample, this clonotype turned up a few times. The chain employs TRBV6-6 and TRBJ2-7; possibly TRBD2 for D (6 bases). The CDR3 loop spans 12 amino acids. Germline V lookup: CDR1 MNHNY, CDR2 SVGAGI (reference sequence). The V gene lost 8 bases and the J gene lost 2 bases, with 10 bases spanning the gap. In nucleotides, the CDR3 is TGTGCCAGCGGGGACTCTACCTACGAGCAGTACTTC. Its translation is CASGDSTYEQYF.

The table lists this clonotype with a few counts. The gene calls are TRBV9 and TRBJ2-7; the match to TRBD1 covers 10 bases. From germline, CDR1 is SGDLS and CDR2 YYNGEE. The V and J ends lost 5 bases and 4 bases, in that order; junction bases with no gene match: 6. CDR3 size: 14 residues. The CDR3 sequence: CASSGTGVPYEQYF. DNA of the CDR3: TGTGCCAGCAGTGGGACAGGGGTCCCTTACGAGCAGTACTTC.